These 13 T cell receptor beta chains came from one sample sequenced in a study of tumor and adjacent non-tumor tissue in lung cancer. The template was RNA from unsorted bulk tissue. Distant lung tissue was collected more than 3 cm away from the tumor edge. A modified ARM-PCR protocol with three rounds of nested PCR amplified TCRbeta. TCRdb re-analysed the multiplex PCR reads in MiXCR, keeping a single row per CDR3 protein. The repertoire holds 50,000 to 70,000 distinct CDR3 sequences, with about 61% as singletons. Sequenced input: distant non-tumor lung tissue. All receptors derive from a man aged 70 or older with non-small cell lung cancer.

This clonotype was seen ten or more times. This rearrangement joins TRBV20-1 to TRBJ2-1; 14 positions match TRBD2. The ends lost 6 bases at V and 4 bases at J; junction bases unmatched: 11. Per germline, CDR1 DFQATT and CDR2 SNEGSKA (reference sequence). The CDR3 spans 17 residues. The CDR3 DNA reads TGCAGTGCCAGGACTAGCGGGAGGCCTAGATCTTACAATGAGCAGTTCTTC. It codes for CSARTSGRPRSYNEQFF.

For this clonotype: A much larger clone sits a single nucleotide away, making a read error possible. Since no conserved phenylalanine or tryptophan closes the CDR3, a read error is the likely cause. The DNA is left out, because the CDR3 cannot be placed on it with certainty; the CDR3 is given as TCRdb lists it. The chain employs TRBV14 and TRBJ2-7; the table's D call, TRBD1, was not checked against the DNA. The CDR3 sequence runs 12 residues, both termini included. From germline, CDR1 is SGHDN and CDR2 FVKESK. CDR3 sequence: CASRQVPGYQHL.

Of note for this clonotype: One junction end does not reproduce the germline sequence, and a read error may be involved. The chain is built from TRBV11-1 and TRBJ1-1; D is possibly TRBD1 (5 bases). CDR1 and CDR2 (germline): SGHAT, FQDESV (reference sequence). This CDR3 spans 15 amino acids. The CDR3 is CACSARRGESAEAFF. Written as DNA, the CDR3 is TGTGCCTGCAGCGCCCGGCGGGGGGAGAGTGCTGAAGCTTTCTTT. The whole variable domain, filled in from reference TRBV11-1 and TRBJ1-1, reads EAEVAQSPRYKITEKSQAVAFWCDPISGHATLYWYRQILGQGPELLVQFQDESVVDDSQLPKDRFSAERLKGVDSTLKIQPAELGDSAMYLCACSARRGESAEAFFGQGTRLTVV.

This clonotype was detected only once. This chain joins TRBV5-1 and TRBJ1-2; D perhaps matches TRBD1 (5 bases). V shed 0 bases and J shed 3 bases, with 9 bases lying between them. The germline V gene encodes CDR1 SGHRS and CDR2 YFSETQ. This CDR3 region has 14 residues. CDR3 in amino acids: CASSLDVGDYGYTF. The CDR3 DNA reads TGCGCCAGCAGCTTGGATGTAGGGGACTATGGCTACACCTTC.

Turning to this clonotype: Likely a read error: the CDR3 ends without its conserved phenylalanine or tryptophan. V gene TRBV27 combines with J gene TRBJ2-1; D is uncertain. The CDR3 totals 15 residues. The V and J ends lost 0 bases and 2 bases respectively, with 8 bases between them. Germline loops: CDR1 MNHEY, CDR2 SMNVEV (reference sequence). This CDR3 is CASSLSDPAYNEQFL. In DNA form, the CDR3 reads TGTGCCAGCAGTTTATCAGACCCAGCCTACAATGAGCAGTTCCTC.

Worth noting for this clonotype: One end of the junction does not line up with germline, which may come from a read error. V and J are TRBV12-3 or TRBV12-4 and TRBJ1-2; D possibly corresponds to TRBD1 (5 bases). This CDR3 is 14 amino acids long. The CDR3 reads CASIMNGQGGGYTF. In nucleotides, the CDR3 is TGCGCCAGCATCATGAATGGGCAGGGTGGGGGCTACACCTTC.

This chain uses TRBV28 with TRBJ2-3; D call uncertain. This CDR3 is 16 amino acids long. V lost 4 bases, J lost 2 bases, and 16 bases lay in between. Looked up from germline, CDR1 is MDHEN and CDR2 is SYDVKM. CDR3 in amino acids: CASSSLYPRHTDTQYF. CDR3 coding DNA: TGTGCCAGCAGTTCCCTCTACCCCCGACACACAGATACGCAGTATTTT.

The chain is built from TRBV18 and TRBJ2-7; no firm D call. Germline V gives CDR1 KGHSH, CDR2 LQKENI. This CDR3 comprises 12 residues. The V gene lost 8 bases and the J gene lost 3 bases, with 11 bases spanning the gap. CDR3 loop: CASPGYNYEQYF. CDR3 coding DNA: TGTGCCAGCCCAGGTTACAACTACGAGCAGTACTTC.

The V and J genes are TRBV20-1 and TRBJ2-2, with 9 bases matching TRBD1. The CDR3 extends over 15 amino acids. J gave up 1 base and V 5 bases, and 5 bases lay outside the gene matches. The germline V gene has CDR1 DFQATT and CDR2 SNEGSKA (reference sequence). The CDR3 coding sequence is TGCAGTGCTGAACCGGGACAGGGGAACACCGGGGAGCTGTTTTTT. Amino acids: CSAEPGQGNTGELFF.

This clonotype showed up just a few times. It may be a read error: a sequence one base away is much more abundant. V gene TRBV6-6 combines with J gene TRBJ1-5; D ambiguous. The CDR3 sequence is 13 residues long. Germline V CDR1 and CDR2: MNHNY, SVGAGI (reference sequence). Trimming removed 8 bases from V and 3 bases from J, with 11 bases in between. This CDR3 reads CASSKPTNQPQHF. CDR3 in DNA: TGTGCCAGCTCTAAACCTACCAATCAGCCCCAGCATTTT.

The table lists this clonotype with many counts. The chain links TRBV6-1 to TRBJ2-7; 7 bases agree with TRBD1. The CDR3 has 14 residues. With V trimmed by 7 bases and J by 2 bases, 8 bases remained unmatched. The germline V gene has CDR1 MNHNS and CDR2 SASEGT. The CDR3 bases are TGTGCCAGCATGCCCCGACAGGGTGCCTACGAGCAGTACTTC. The encoded protein is CASMPRQGAYEQYF.

The chain recombines TRBV7-2 with TRBJ2-7, with TRBD2 matching 10 bases. This CDR3 region has 16 residues. With V trimmed by 1 base and J by 5 bases, 8 bases remained unmatched. Germline V CDR1 and CDR2: SGHTA, FQGNSA. CDR3 DNA sequence: TGTGCCAGCAGCTTAGTCCCAGCGGGGGGGCTTAACGAGCAGTACTTC. Protein: CASSLVPAGGLNEQYF.

About this clonotype: It may be a read error: a sequence one base away is much more abundant. The CDR3 sequence is CASTSRGSSYNSPFHF. In DNA, the CDR3 is TGTGCCAGCACTTCGAGGGGGAGCTCCTATAATTCACCCTTCCACTTT. The V and J genes are TRBV12-3 or TRBV12-4 and TRBJ1-6; perhaps TRBD1 as D (6 bases). The CDR3 contains 16 residues.